These 21 T cell receptor beta chains share one sample of origin, sequenced in a study of cytomegalovirus exposure and HLA in healthy donors (dated by TCRdb to 2015 to 2018). The receptor library was made with the immunoSEQ multiplex PCR assay. A mixture of 60 forward primers for TCR Vbeta segments and 13 reverse primers for TCR Jbeta segments was used in the multiplex PCR. This immuneACCESS table, as held by TCRdb, lists in-frame sequences with V and J called but not all clones. Of the missing ones, under half trace to an unresolved V gene in checked studies; the others have no known cause. For this sample the table gives around 140,000 clones, of which 83% were detected only once. About 1.5% of the sample is in the top ten clones. The sequencing input was PBMCs. The receptor source for this set is a man aged 40-50 years in good health and CMV-seronegative.

J is TRBJ1-2 and V is TRBV11-3; D is unclear. Between the trimmed V and J ends, which lost 5 bases and 7 bases, there was a span of 23 bases. CDR3 size: 16 residues. Germline loops: CDR1 SGHNT, CDR2 YENEEA. The CDR3 sequence: CASSPRSRTGTAGYTF. For the CDR3, the DNA is TGTGCCAGCAGCCCTAGGAGCCGGACGGGAACTGCTGGCTACACCTTC.

This clone was seen more than once but under ten times. This rearrangement joins TRBV5-6 to TRBJ2-7, with D hard to call. Trimming removed 5 bases at V and 7 bases at J, with 16 bases between. Germline CDR1 is SGHDT and CDR2 is YYEEEE. The CDR3 length is 13 residues. The CDR3 is CASSSVRRSEQYF. The CDR3 bases are TGTGCCAGCAGTTCGGTCCGGAGAAGTGAGCAGTACTTC.

For the CDR3, the DNA is TGTGCCAGCTCACCATTACGGGGGGCAGATACGCAGTATTTT. This codes for CASSPLRGADTQYF. This sequence joins TRBV18 and TRBJ2-3; 7 nucleotides agree with TRBD2. From germline, CDR1 is KGHSH and CDR2 LQKENI. V lost 2 bases to trimming and J lost 4 bases; unmatched junction nucleotides: 3. The CDR3 has 14 amino acids.

This clone was seen only a few times. The V gene is TRBV7-9, the J gene TRBJ1-2; 9 positions agree with TRBD1. The germline V gene encodes CDR1 SEHNR and CDR2 FQNEAQ (reference sequence). CDR3 length equals 14 residues. Germline trimming cut 5 bases from V and 4 bases from J; bases unmatched to any gene: 5. In DNA, the CDR3 is TGTGCCAGCAGCCCTACAGGGGGCGTCTATGGCTACACCTTC. Its protein product is CASSPTGGVYGYTF.

The V call is TRBV4-1, the J call TRBJ2-3, with a tentative D call TRBD2 (5 bases). The CDR3 extends over 13 amino acids. Looked up from germline, CDR1 is MGHRA and CDR2 is YSYEKL. V lost 7 bases to trimming and J lost 0 bases, with 8 bases between them. CDR3 in DNA: TGCGCCAGCAACGGGATGAGCACAGATACGCAGTATTTT. It yields the protein CASNGMSTDTQYF.

The rearrangement joins TRBV9 to TRBJ1-5; no reliable D call. The V gene's germline CDR1 is SGDLS and CDR2 YYNGEE. The CDR3 covers 13 residues. Trimming pared 3 bases from V and 6 bases from J, leaving 10 bases between. CDR3 region: CASSAADSQPQHF. The CDR3 coding sequence is TGTGCCAGCAGCGCCGCGGACTCTCAGCCCCAGCATTTT.

The chain combines TRBV6-5 with TRBJ2-2, with D possibly matching TRBD2 (5 bases). The CDR3 has 15 amino acids. V was trimmed by 5 bases and J by 6 bases, leaving 16 bases between them. Looked up from germline, CDR1 is MNHEY and CDR2 is SVGAGI. The CDR3 sequence is CASSQGRVGAGELFF. In nucleotides, the CDR3 is TGTGCCAGCAGTCAAGGACGCGTCGGGGCCGGGGAGCTGTTTTTT.

V and J are TRBV7-9 and TRBJ2-5; tentative D call: TRBD2 (5 bases). The CDR3 sequence is 13 residues long. CDR1 and CDR2 from the germline V gene are SEHNR and FQNEAQ (reference sequence). Trimming shortened V by 1 base and J by 5 bases, and 8 bases separated the two germline ends. The CDR3 is CASSLETGETQYF. In DNA form, the CDR3 reads TGTGCCAGCAGCTTAGAGACGGGGGAGACCCAGTACTTC. Drawing the rest from reference TRBV7-9 and TRBJ2-5, the complete variable domain is DTGVSQNPRHKITKRGQNVTFRCDPISEHNRLYWYRQTLGQGPEFLTYFQNEAQLEKSRLLSDRFSAERPKGSFSTLEIQRTEQGDSAMYLCASSLETGETQYFGPGTRLLVL.

The chain recombines TRBV7-2 with TRBJ2-7; D is possibly TRBD2 (7 bases). This CDR3 has 15 amino acids. Germline CDR1 and CDR2: SGHTA and FQGNSA. V was pared by 5 bases and J by 6 bases, with 20 bases between. CDR3 loop: CASSNVGRGASEQYF. CDR3 sequence (DNA): TGTGCCAGCAGCAACGTGGGACGGGGGGCTAGCGAGCAGTACTTC.

The chain couples TRBV27 to TRBJ2-7; the match to TRBD2 covers 12 bases. Per the germline V gene, CDR1 is MNHEY and CDR2 is SMNVEV (reference sequence). The V and J ends lost 5 bases and 6 bases, in that order; junction bases with no gene match: 5. The CDR3 length is 14 residues. CDR3 sequence (DNA): TGTGCCAGCAGTCCTCTAGCGGGGGGGCTCGAGCAGTACTTC. Translated, it gives CASSPLAGGLEQYF.

This clone qualifies as medium-sized. The chain carries TRBV4-3 and TRBJ2-7, with 7 bases aligning to TRBD2. Germline V CDR1 and CDR2: LGHNA, YSLEER. The V gene end was trimmed by 6 bases and the J gene end by 1 base; junction bases not matched to a gene: 12. CDR3 length: 16 amino acids. CDR3 sequence reads: CASSHSASGESYEQYF. The CDR3 bases are TGCGCCAGCAGTCACTCCGCAAGCGGGGAGTCCTACGAGCAGTACTTC.

J is TRBJ2-1 and V is TRBV6-6; possibly TRBD1 for D (8 bases). Germline loops: CDR1 MNHNY, CDR2 SVGAGI (reference sequence). There are 16 residues in the CDR3. Trimming shortened V by 2 bases and J by 7 bases, and 18 bases separated the two germline ends. The CDR3 here is CASSYPKQGGKNEQFF. CDR3 nucleotides: TGTGCCAGCAGTTACCCCAAACAGGGGGGGAAAAATGAGCAGTTCTTC.

This clone was seen just once. The V gene is TRBV11-2, the J gene TRBJ2-3; 7 positions agree with TRBD1. This CDR3 is built from 16 residues. V trimming: 2 bases; J trimming: 2 bases; junction bases outside the gene matches: 7. From germline, CDR1 is SGHAT and CDR2 FQNNGV. The CDR3 coding sequence is TGTGCCAGCAGCTTAAAAGACAGGGCCTACACAGATACGCAGTATTTT. Its protein product is CASSLKDRAYTDTQYF.

V and J are TRBV7-2 and TRBJ1-2, with a possible D match to TRBD1 (5 bases). V was cut by 1 base and J by 4 bases, with 10 bases left in between. The germline gives CDR1 SGHTA, CDR2 FQGNSA. The CDR3 runs to 14 residues. CDR3 amino acids: CASSLDTGPYGYTF. The CDR3 DNA follows: TGTGCCAGCAGCTTAGATACAGGTCCCTATGGCTACACCTTC.

V usage is TRBV7-3 and J usage is TRBJ2-1; a possible D gene is TRBD2 (6 bases). V lost 2 bases and J lost 2, with 10 bases in between. The CDR3 length is 15 residues. Germline lookup yields CDR1 SGHTA and CDR2 FQGTGA. The chain's CDR3 is CASSLGLAPYNEQFF. The CDR3 DNA is TGTGCCAGCAGCTTAGGGCTAGCGCCCTACAATGAGCAGTTCTTC.

The J gene is TRBJ2-3, the V gene TRBV19; 7 bases match TRBD1. The CDR3 has 14 residues. Germline V CDR1 and CDR2: LNHDA, SQIVND (reference sequence). V dropped 5 bases and J dropped 2; count of bases not matched to a gene: 4. The CDR3 region has the DNA TGTGCCAGTAGTTTGACAGGGTCCACAGATACGCAGTATTTT. Translated: CASSLTGSTDTQYF.

V usage is TRBV14 and J usage is TRBJ2-7, with 13 bases aligning to TRBD2. V lost 4 bases and J lost 7; bases outside the gene matches: 7. CDR1 SGHDN and CDR2 FVKESK come from the germline V gene. The CDR3 runs 15 residues. The CDR3 region has the DNA TGTGCCAGCAGCCTGGGACTAGCGGGGTTAGTGGAGCAGTACTTC. This sequence encodes CASSLGLAGLVEQYF.

The chain uses TRBV6-1 and TRBJ2-7, with D perhaps TRBD1 (5 bases). The germline V gene encodes CDR1 MNHNS and CDR2 SASEGT. The CDR3 contains 15 residues. Trimming cost V 2 bases and J 0 bases, with 11 bases left between them. The CDR3 DNA is TGTGCCAGCAGTGAACAGACAGTCAGCTCCTACGAGCAGTACTTC. It translates to CASSEQTVSSYEQYF.

The chain uses TRBV30 and TRBJ2-1; 7 bases are a match to TRBD2. CDR1 is GTSNPN, CDR2 SVGIG, per germline (reference sequence). The CDR3 length is 13 residues. J was trimmed by 10 bases and V by 8 bases; bases with no gene match: 14. CDR3 in amino acids: CAGGGLSRVEQFF. The DNA for the CDR3 is TGTGCCGGCGGGGGTCTTAGCCGCGTGGAGCAGTTCTTC.

The chain uses TRBV6-5 and TRBJ2-7, with D possibly matching TRBD2 (6 bases). CDR1 is MNHEY, CDR2 SVGAGI, per germline. The CDR3 has 14 residues. Between the trimmed V and J ends, which lost 6 bases and 4 bases, there was a span of 16 bases. CDR3 nucleotide sequence: TGTGCCAGCAGCTGGGGACTCTCCGGGTACGAGCAGTACTTC. This encodes CASSWGLSGYEQYF.

About this clone itself: Distinct nucleotide sequences in the sample also encode this CDR3. The chain employs TRBV7-2 and TRBJ1-1; D is uncertain. Trimming removed 3 bases from V and 1 base from J, with 6 bases in between. The CDR3 loop spans 13 amino acids. Germline V CDR1 and CDR2: SGHTA, FQGNSA. CDR3 region: CASSFQANTEAFF. The CDR3 bases are TGTGCCAGCAGCTTTCAAGCGAACACTGAAGCTTTCTTT.